Following are 6 T cell receptor beta chains from one sample sequenced in a study of neurological immune-mediated disorders. Via MiXCR, TCRdb re-called the 5' RACE reads, giving one row per CDR3 protein. The table includes about 58,000 distinct CDR3 sequences, approximately 3.1% detected once. The sequenced material came from PBMCs. All receptors derive from a woman aged 60 to 75 with multiple sclerosis.

This clonotype was picked up many times. This chain connects TRBV20-1 to TRBJ1-1; unclear D gene. Germline V gene sequence: CDR1 DFQATT, CDR2 SNEGSKA (reference sequence). The CDR3 has 13 residues. Deletions cut 3 bases from V and 0 bases from J, with 8 bases between. CDR3 nucleotide sequence: TGCAGTGCTAGTAGCCCGGTGAACACTGAAGCTTTCTTT. Protein product: CSASSPVNTEAFF.

This clonotype was seen many times. V gene TRBV28 combines with J gene TRBJ1-5; the D gene is possibly TRBD1 (5 bases). The CDR3 is made up of 15 amino acids. Germline loops: CDR1 MDHEN, CDR2 SYDVKM. V lost 3 bases, J lost 2 bases, and 11 bases lay in between. The CDR3 nucleotides are TGTGCCAGCAGTTTCTCAGGAGGGGGCAATCAGCCCCAGCATTTT. It encodes CASSFSGGGNQPQHF.

The rearrangement links TRBV10-1 to TRBJ1-6; no clear D gene. V dropped 7 bases and J dropped 0 bases, with 13 bases sitting between them. Germline lookup yields CDR1 WNHNN and CDR2 SYGVQD (reference sequence). The CDR3 length is 16 residues. The CDR3 DNA is TGCGCCAGCACCCCAAGGCAGAGCTCCTATAATTCACCCCTCCACTTT. Translating gives CASTPRQSSYNSPLHF.

This clonotype has a count of ten or more. DNA of the CDR3: TGTGCCAGCAGCCACAACATTTTTGACAGGGTCGGGTTAAACGCTGAAGCTTTCTTT. Residues: CASSHNIFDRVGLNAEAFF. The rearrangement joins TRBV3-1 to TRBJ1-1; 7 positions match TRBD1. This CDR3 comprises 19 residues. Germline CDR1 LGHDT, CDR2 YNNKEL (reference sequence). V lost 3 bases and J lost 6; bases outside the gene matches: 22.

This clonotype was recorded at least ten times. The chain uses TRBV28 and TRBJ2-1; 7 positions match TRBD2. The CDR3 is made up of 15 amino acids. V dropped 3 bases and J dropped 4; count of bases not matched to a gene: 6. Germline loops: CDR1 MDHEN, CDR2 SYDVKM. CDR3 residues: CASSFLGGFYNEQFF. In DNA, the CDR3 is TGTGCCAGCAGTTTTTTGGGGGGGTTTTACAATGAGCAGTTCTTC.

This clonotype was counted at least ten times. The V and J genes are TRBV11-2 and TRBJ1-1; 7 nucleotides align to TRBD1. Germline V gene sequence: CDR1 SGHAT, CDR2 FQNNGV. Unmatched junction bases numbered 13, after V lost 5 bases and J lost 7 bases. The CDR3 totals 15 residues. The CDR3 sequence is CASSASTGLSGEAFF. The CDR3 DNA is TGTGCCAGCAGCGCCTCGACAGGGTTGAGTGGTGAAGCTTTCTTT.